One sample yielded the 18 T cell receptor beta chains listed below, sequenced in a study of blood T cell repertoires in COVID-19. Sequencing was performed with immunoSEQ multiplex PCR; in TCRdb, only in-frame clones are kept and a portion is missing. The sample consists of 85,000 to 90,000 clones, 86% of them appearing once. Sequencing input: peripheral blood. The receptors here all came from a human donor in a cohort sampled during active COVID-19.

The chain has TRBV12-3 or TRBV12-4 and TRBJ2-3, with TRBD1 as a possible D gene (6 bases). V was clipped by 6 bases and J by 4 bases, with 8 bases between them. The CDR3 contains 12 residues. Here the CDR3 DNA reads TGTGCCAGCAGGCAGGGGTCAGATACGCAGTATTTT. The encoded protein is CASRQGSDTQYF.

CDR3 in DNA: TGTGCCAGCAGCCAAGATCTGGAGAGCAATCAGCCCCAGCATTTT. Amino acid sequence: CASSQDLESNQPQHF. The V and J genes are TRBV3-1 (or the pseudogene TRBV3-2) and TRBJ1-5, with D unclear. The CDR3 loop spans 15 amino acids. Germline CDR1 and CDR2: LGHDT and YNNKEL (reference sequence). V was cut by 0 bases and J by 1 base, with 7 bases left in between.

The V and J genes are TRBV18 and TRBJ2-7; possible D gene TRBD1, 6 bases. This CDR3 has 13 amino acids. CDR1 and CDR2 from the germline V gene are KGHSH and LQKENI. V was pared by 4 bases and J by 2 bases, with 9 bases between. CDR3 residues: CASSLQGTYEQYF. CDR3 in DNA: TGTGCCAGCTCACTACAGGGTACCTACGAGCAGTACTTC. The full variable domain, with the rest looked up from reference TRBV18 and TRBJ2-7, is NAGVMQNPRHLVRRRGQEARLRCSPMKGHSHVYWYRQLPEEGLKFMVYLQKENIIDESGMPKERFSAEFPKEGPSILRIQQVVRGDSAAYFCASSLQGTYEQYFGPGTRLTVT.

The V gene is TRBV5-4, the J gene TRBJ1-6; D is unclear. Trimming stripped 0 bases from V and 8 bases from J, with 6 bases between. The germline V gene encodes CDR1 SGHNT and CDR2 YYREEE (reference sequence). CDR3 size: 13 residues. In nucleotides, the CDR3 is TGTGCCAGCAGCTTGGAAGCCGATTCACCCCTCCACTTT. The encoded protein is CASSLEADSPLHF.

The V gene is TRBV27, the J gene TRBJ2-4; D not resolved. V was trimmed by 2 bases and J by 8 bases, leaving 10 bases between them. CDR1 and CDR2 from the germline V gene are MNHEY and SMNVEV (reference sequence). The CDR3 totals 13 residues. CDR3 in DNA: TGTGCCAGCAGTTTAACCTATCGCGACATTCAGTACTTC. Translation gives CASSLTYRDIQYF.

The V gene is TRBV9, the J gene TRBJ2-3; perhaps TRBD1 as D (6 bases). Germline assignment: CDR1 SGDLS and CDR2 YYNGEE. The CDR3 length is 14 residues. V dropped 4 bases and J dropped 3 bases, with 12 bases sitting between them. The CDR3 loop is CASSPRDMTDTQYF. The CDR3 region has the DNA TGTGCCAGCAGCCCACGGGACATGACAGATACGCAGTATTTT.

This chain links TRBV7-9 with TRBJ2-7; perhaps TRBD1 as D (6 bases). This CDR3 contains 13 residues. V was shortened by 2 bases and J by 6 bases, with 11 bases between the two germline ends. The germline gives CDR1 SEHNR, CDR2 FQNEAQ (reference sequence). The CDR3 DNA follows: TGTGCCAGCAGCTTAATATACAGGGCCGAGCAGTACTTC. This encodes CASSLIYRAEQYF.

This clone was counted ten times or more. DNA of the CDR3: TGTGCCAGCAGCTTAGCTGGGAGCGGTGGCTACACCTTC. It is translated as CASSLAGSGGYTF. This chain connects TRBV7-2 to TRBJ1-2, with D hard to call. Looked up from germline, CDR1 is SGHTA and CDR2 is FQGNSA. V shed 0 bases and J shed 7 bases, with 9 bases lying between them. The CDR3 spans 13 residues.

V is TRBV27 and J is TRBJ1-2; tentatively, D is TRBD1 (6 bases). The CDR3 loop spans 14 amino acids. Germline-derived CDR1 and CDR2 are MNHEY and SMNVEV (reference sequence). The V end was cut by 4 bases, the J end by 3 bases, with 12 bases between. The CDR3: CASSSYREDYGYTF. For the CDR3, the DNA is TGTGCCAGCAGTTCATACAGGGAAGACTATGGCTACACCTTC.

This clone was seen a single time. CDR3 DNA: TGTGCCAGCAGTTCCAACAGGGTGGAGACCCAGTACTTC. Translation gives CASSSNRVETQYF. V is TRBV28 and J is TRBJ2-5; TRBD1 is a possible D gene (6 bases). V was pared by 4 bases and J by 5 bases, with 11 bases between. The CDR3 extends over 13 amino acids. Germline V gives CDR1 MDHEN, CDR2 SYDVKM.

CDR3 sequence reads: CASSERGPGSPLHF. The CDR3 DNA follows: TGCGCCAGCAGTGAGAGGGGGCCCGGTTCACCCCTCCACTTT. The chain recombines TRBV10-1 with TRBJ1-6; 7 nucleotides agree with TRBD1. Germline CDR1 WNHNN, CDR2 SYGVQD (reference sequence). J lost 9 bases, V lost 2 bases, and 4 bases had no gene match. The CDR3 spans 14 residues.

This clone turned up a few times. The chain couples TRBV3-1 (or the pseudogene TRBV3-2) to TRBJ1-3; a weak D match, TRBD1 (5 bases). Between the trimmed V and J ends, which lost 4 bases and 4 bases, there was a span of 20 bases. The CDR3 totals 17 residues. Germline-derived CDR1 and CDR2 are LGHDT and YNNKEL (reference sequence). The CDR3 loop reads CASSRMGGQGSGNTIYF. Here the CDR3 DNA reads TGTGCCAGCAGCCGGATGGGAGGGCAGGGAAGCGGAAACACCATATATTTT.

This sequence joins TRBV2 and TRBJ2-4; 8 bases agree with TRBD2. Germline CDR1 SNHLY, CDR2 FYNNEI. The CDR3 loop spans 14 amino acids. V dropped 6 bases and J dropped 2; count of bases not matched to a gene: 3. This chain's CDR3 is CASSGGATKNIQYF. CDR3 nucleotide sequence: TGTGCCAGCAGCGGGGGGGCTACCAAAAACATTCAGTACTTC.

The chain employs TRBV5-4 and TRBJ2-5; 11 positions match TRBD1. V dropped 3 bases and J dropped 4; count of bases not matched to a gene: 5. Germline lookup yields CDR1 SGHNT and CDR2 YYREEE (reference sequence). The CDR3 has 15 residues. CDR3 bases: TGTGCCAGCAGCTCCCGGGACAGGGGGGCAGAGACCCAGTACTTC. This sequence encodes CASSSRDRGAETQYF.

The V gene is TRBV5-1, the J gene TRBJ2-7; 7 nucleotides agree with TRBD1. V dropped 4 bases and J dropped 2; count of bases not matched to a gene: 12. The CDR3 loop spans 16 amino acids. Germline-derived CDR1 and CDR2 are SGHRS and YFSETQ. Here the CDR3 reads CASSPESRDRPYEQYF. For the CDR3, the DNA is TGCGCCAGCAGCCCGGAATCCCGGGACAGACCCTACGAGCAGTACTTC.

The sample holds a few counts of this clone. The rearrangement links TRBV10-1 to TRBJ1-1, with 10 bases identical to TRBD1. Germline lookup yields CDR1 WNHNN and CDR2 SYGVQD (reference sequence). With 5 bases clipped from V and 5 bases from J, the junction kept 2 bases outside the gene matches. This CDR3 spans 13 amino acids. For the CDR3, the DNA is TGCGCCAGCAGTTGGGACAGGGGTACTGAAGCTTTCTTT. The encoded protein is CASSWDRGTEAFF.

In this sample, this clone turned up a few times. V gene TRBV24-1 combines with J gene TRBJ2-3, with 8 bases identical to TRBD1. Germline CDR1 and CDR2: KGHDR and SFDVKD. The CDR3 consists of 15 residues. Unmatched junction bases numbered 4, after V lost 4 bases and J lost 2 bases. The CDR3 coding sequence is TGTGCCACCAGTGACTACAGGGGGTTCACAGATACGCAGTATTTT. Translated: CATSDYRGFTDTQYF.

The chain uses TRBV14 and TRBJ1-1; D is unresolved. Germline V gene data show CDR1 as SGHDN and CDR2 as FVKESK. The V end lost 4 bases, the J end lost 4 bases, and 10 bases lay between the germline ends. The CDR3 runs 13 residues. For the CDR3, the DNA is TGTGCCAGCAGCCCCAACGAGCGCACTGAAGCTTTCTTT. Translating it yields CASSPNERTEAFF. The full variable domain, rest sourced from reference TRBV14 and TRBJ1-1, is EAGVTQFPSHSVIEKGQTVTLRCDPISGHDNLYWYRRVMGKEIKFLLHFVKESKQDESGMPNNRFLAERTGGTYSTLKVQPAELEDSGVYFCASSPNERTEAFFGQGTRLTVV.